This TCR beta chain was recorded in a study of T cell responses to AZD1222 COVID-19 vaccine. Findings and limits, study-wide: Unmutated variant regions reportedly attract nearly half of all spike-specific TCRs. Repertoires were sampled only after the peak T cell response.

Repertoires were generated with immunoSEQ multiplex PCR, while TCRdb's copy carries only in-frame clones and drops some. The sample lists fewer than 120,000 clones, about 94% seen once, with 2.9% in the top ten. The CDR3 is made up of 14 amino acids. The V gene lost 2 bases and the J gene lost 0 bases, with 6 bases spanning the gap. Germline CDR1 is MNHEY and CDR2 is SVGAGI. In regard to this clone: The antigen is unknown.

Specimen: peripheral blood, collected 28 days after the second AZD1222 dose. The V gene is TRBV6-5, the J gene TRBJ2-3; D remains unclear. The sequence was obtained from an adult who received the AZD1222 COVID-19 vaccine. CDR3 loop: CASSYMASTDTQYF. CDR3 in DNA: TGTGCCAGCAGTTACATGGCTAGCACAGATACGCAGTATTTT.